The 3 T cell receptor beta chains reported below all come from one sample, sequenced in a study of Tregs in tolerant kidney transplant recipients (dated 2019 in TCRdb). Receptors were amplified or captured by the immunoSEQ multiplex PCR assay. The source is immuneACCESS, and TCRdb retained only in-frame sequences with V and J called. Part of the clones is not carried over; for the studies checked, unresolved V genes explain less than half of this, and the remainder is unexplained. The sample table lists roughly 50,000 clones, approximately 90% of them with a count of one. The ten top clones hold about 16% of the sample. Related donors were used in the transplants with nonmyeloablative bone marrow transplantation, and mixed chimerism was transient in the human trials. The sequences come from CD8+ T cells from blood (PBMCs), collected 12 months after the transplant. Every receptor here comes from a human patient who received a combined kidney and bone marrow transplant. After a transplant, the donor of the graft may account for some T cells.

This chain links TRBV7-3 with TRBJ2-1; weak D call: TRBD1 (6 bases). CDR3 length: 15 residues. Per germline, CDR1 SGHTA and CDR2 FQGTGA. Trimming removed 3 bases from V and 4 bases from J, with 13 bases in between. The CDR3 loop reads CASSFRAGEYNEQFF. CDR3 nucleotide sequence: TGTGCCAGCAGCTTTCGGGCAGGGGAATACAATGAGCAGTTCTTC.

CDR3 coding DNA: TGCGCCAGCAGACGAACAGGGGATGGCTACACCTTC. Translating it yields CASRRTGDGYTF. The V call is TRBV5-1, the J call TRBJ1-2; TRBD1 matches at 7 bases. V lost 5 bases, J lost 6 bases, and 4 bases stayed unmatched. The CDR3 contains 12 residues. The germline V gene encodes CDR1 SGHRS and CDR2 YFSETQ.

This chain joins TRBV6-1 and TRBJ2-7; D might be TRBD1 (6 bases). The V end was cut by 7 bases, the J end by 3 bases, with 16 bases between. The germline CDR1 and CDR2 sequences are MNHNS and SASEGT. CDR3 length: 14 residues. Written as DNA, the CDR3 is TGTGCCAGCACTCCGGACAGTGGTCTCTACGAGCAGTACTTC. Translating it yields CASTPDSGLYEQYF.